These T cell receptor beta chains were read from a single sample in a study of OX40 agonist ivuxolimab in advanced cancers. Only in-frame clones appear in the TCRdb table, and some are missing; sequencing was by immunoSEQ multiplex PCR. The table shows tens of thousands of clones, with around 80% occurring only once. The sequencing here drew on CD4+ or CD8+ T cells sorted from blood, taken in a trial of the OX40 agonist ivuxolimab. Receptors originate from an adult with an advanced solid tumor such as melanoma, head and neck, liver or kidney cancer. Each CDR3 is given with its conserved first and last residue. Fields, in order: D gene, J gene, V gene, clone size, CDR3 DNA, CDR3 protein. The D gene is left open where the match is weak. Expanded clones get a size class; other rows say once, few or many, or leave the size out.

>.|TRBJ2-7|TRBV6-6|.
TGTGCCAGCAGCACACCGACTGGAGTGGGCTACGAGCAGTACTTC
CASSTPTGVGYEQYF
>TRBD2|TRBJ2-7|TRBV29-1|.
TGCAGCGTTGGTGGACTAGCGGGACAACTATCCTACGAGCAGTACTTC
CSVGGLAGQLSYEQYF
>.|TRBJ1-1|TRBV7-2|.
TGTGCCAGCAGCTTAGAGCGTTTTACCGCTGAAGCTTTCTTT
CASSLERFTAEAFF
>TRBD2|TRBJ2-1|TRBV4-1|.
TGCGCCAGCAGCCGGGGACTAGCGGGAGGGATGAATGAGCAGTTCTTC
CASSRGLAGGMNEQFF
>.|TRBJ1-2|TRBV11-2|.
TGTGCCAGCAGCTTAGAAGGCCCCTATGGCTACACCTTC
CASSLEGPYGYTF
>.|TRBJ1-5|TRBV2|.
TGTGCCAGCAGTCGGACGTTCTCCAATCAGCCCCAGCATTTT
CASSRTFSNQPQHF
>.|TRBJ2-7|TRBV7-8|.
TGTGCCAGCAGCTTAGGTACCGGGGCCTTCGAGCAGTACTTC
CASSLGTGAFEQYF
>TRBD1|TRBJ1-4|TRBV6-6|few
TGTGCCAGCAGTTTACAGGGGCGAGAAAAACTGTTTTTT
CASSLQGREKLFF
>.|TRBJ2-2|TRBV4-1|once
TGCGCCAGCAGCCATTACCGAGCGAACACCGGGGAGCTGTTTTTT
CASSHYRANTGELFF
>TRBD2|TRBJ2-5|TRBV9|.
TGTGCCAGCAGCGTAGGGGCGGGAGGGCCCCGCTCCGGAGAGACCCAGTACTTC
CASSVGAGGPRSGETQYF
>.|TRBJ2-7|TRBV5-6|.
TGTGCCAGCAGCTTGGCAGGTAACTACGAGCAGTACTTC
CASSLAGNYEQYF
>TRBD2|TRBJ2-5|TRBV9|.
TGTGCCAGCAGCCCACCGGTTAGCGGGGGAGGAGGGGGAGAGACCCAGTACTTC
CASSPPVSGGGGGETQYF
>.|TRBJ1-5|TRBV28|.
TGTGCCAGCAGTTTGGTGACGGGAAATCAGCCCCAGCATTTT
CASSLVTGNQPQHF
>TRBD1|TRBJ1-5|TRBV5-1|.
TGCGCCAGCAGCGCCGGGACAGGGGATGGACCCCAGCATTTT
CASSAGTGDGPQHF
>TRBD2|TRBJ2-3|TRBV18|.
TGTGCCAGCTCACCGACTAGCGGGAGTACAGATACGCAGTATTTT
CASSPTSGSTDTQYF
>.|TRBJ2-1|TRBV6-5|.
TGTGCCAGCAGTTACGGGGTTAGCTCCTACAATGAGCAGTTCTTC
CASSYGVSSYNEQFF
>.|TRBJ2-7|TRBV10-3|.
TGTGCCACCGCCGGGACATCAACCTACGAGCAGTACTTC
CATAGTSTYEQYF
>TRBD1|TRBJ1-2|TRBV15|once
TGTGCCACCAGCAGACCCCGACAGGGGGCGGTGAGTGGCTACACCTTC
CATSRPRQGAVSGYTF
>TRBD2|TRBJ2-2|TRBV5-1|.
TGCGCCAGCAGCTTGGCCCTCGGGGGGGCTTATTCCGGGGAGCTGTTTTTT
CASSLALGGAYSGELFF
>.|TRBJ2-5|TRBV18|.
TGTGCCAGCTCACCTAACGGCGCTCAAGAGACCCAGTACTTC
CASSPNGAQETQYF
>TRBD2|TRBJ2-3|TRBV7-9|.
TGTGCCAGCAGCTTCCCGACTAGCGGGATCTCAGATACGCAGTATTTT
CASSFPTSGISDTQYF
>.|TRBJ2-7|TRBV27|.
TGTGCCACCGGCAGGTTGGAGCCCCTGAGGCAGTACTTC
CATGRLEPLRQYF
>TRBD1|TRBJ2-7|TRBV10-3|.
TGTGCCATCAGAGGGCCCGGACAGGGGGCACACGAGCAGTACTTC
CAIRGPGQGAHEQYF
>.|TRBJ2-1|TRBV5-4|.
TGTGCCAGCAGCTTGGACAGGGTTACGCTCAATGAGCAGTTCTTC
CASSLDRVTLNEQFF
>.|TRBJ2-5|TRBV7-2|.
TGTGCCAGCAGCTTAAGGGGACACGCAACGGAGACCCAGTACTTC
CASSLRGHATETQYF
>.|TRBJ2-7|TRBV5-1|.
TGCGCCAGCAAGCTTGGGGGCGTGTCGAGCTCCTACGAGCAGTACTTC
CASKLGGVSSSYEQYF
>.|TRBJ2-3|TRBV5-4|.
TGTGCCAGCAGTCCCCCGGGTACCAGCACAGATACGCAGTATTTT
CASSPPGTSTDTQYF
>TRBD1|TRBJ2-7|TRBV6-5|.
TGTGCCAGCAGTTACACGGGACAGGTTGGCGAGCAGTACTTC
CASSYTGQVGEQYF
>TRBD2|TRBJ2-5|TRBV5-1|.
TGCGCCAGCAGCTCAAACGGACTAGCGGGAGCGGAAGGGACCCAGTACTTC
CASSSNGLAGAEGTQYF
>.|TRBJ1-1|TRBV7-3|.
TGTGCCAGCAGCTTAACGACGAGGACTGAAGCTTTCTTT
CASSLTTRTEAFF
>.|TRBJ2-1|TRBV28|once
TGTGCCAGCAGTCCTCAGGGGGGAGGGCCATTAAATGAGCAGTTCTTC
CASSPQGGGPLNEQFF
>.|TRBJ2-3|TRBV5-6|.
TGTGCCAGCAGCCAACCCGGCGGAGATACGCAGTATTTT
CASSQPGGDTQYF
>TRBD1|TRBJ1-1|TRBV4-3|.
TGCGCCAGCAGCCAGACAGGGAGGGTCGCTGAAGCTTTCTTT
CASSQTGRVAEAFF
>.|TRBJ2-5|TRBV9|.
TGTGCCAGCAGCGTAGAGTGGGGGGGCAGCGAGACCCAGTACTTC
CASSVEWGGSETQYF
>.|TRBJ2-3|TRBV2|.
TGTGCCAGCAGTGAGAGCACAGATACGCAGTATTTT
CASSESTDTQYF
>.|TRBJ2-6|TRBV7-9|.
TGTGCCAGCAGCCCCTCTGCGCGGTGGGCTGGGGCCAACGTCCTGACTTTC
CASSPSARWAGANVLTF
>.|TRBJ1-2|TRBV28|.
TGTGCCAGCAGTTTATCCGCTTCTCCTCGTGGCTACACCTTC
CASSLSASPRGYTF